The rows below give T cell receptor beta chains drawn from one sample of a study of blood T cell repertoires in COVID-19. The table came from immunoSEQ multiplex PCR; TCRdb's copy has only in-frame clones and leaves some out. Of roughly 190,000 clones in the sample, 80% to 90% were seen once. The sequenced sample was peripheral blood. The receptors come from an older woman with COVID-19, enrolled during active disease. Each CDR3 is given with its conserved first and last residue. A D gene is named only where the DNA matches it firmly. For some rows the clone size is stated as once, few or many, or as a class when expanded; others skip it.

j_call d_call clone_size v_call cdr3_nt cdr3_aa
TRBJ1-5 - - TRBV6-5 TGTGCCAGCAGTTACTCGAGGATTAGCAATCAGCCCCAGCATTTT CASSYSRISNQPQHF
TRBJ1-1 - once TRBV5-1 TGCGCCAGTCGCGGGGGGCGCGGGAACACTGAAGCTTTCTTT CASRGGRGNTEAFF
TRBJ1-2 - - TRBV4-1 TGCGCCAGCAGCCAAGAAGTGACTAATGGCTATGGCTACACCTTC CASSQEVTNGYGYTF
TRBJ1-2 - once TRBV10-3 TGTGCCATCAGTGTCCTGGCAGAAACAGACTATGGCTACACCTTC CAISVLAETDYGYTF
TRBJ2-1 TRBD2 - TRBV30 TGTGCCTGGAAGGTAGCGGGAGCAACCTACAATGAGCAGTTCTTC CAWKVAGATYNEQFF
TRBJ2-7 - few TRBV19 TGTGCCAGTAGTATAAACAGCGGGCTCTACGAGCAGTACTTC CASSINSGLYEQYF
TRBJ2-7 - - TRBV3-1/TRBV3-2 TGTGCCAGCAGCCAAGCAGGGGGGATGGGGAGCGAGCAGTACTTC CASSQAGGMGSEQYF
TRBJ2-5 TRBD1 - TRBV6-5 TGTGCCAGCACACCAGGGACAGGGGAACAAGAGACCCAGTACTTC CASTPGTGEQETQYF
TRBJ1-2 - few TRBV11-3 TGTGCCAGCAGCTATCCGGCAGCGGCCCGGCAGGGCTACACCTTC CASSYPAAARQGYTF
TRBJ2-1 - - TRBV7-8 TGTGCCAGCAGTTTCCTGGGTACTAACAATGAGCAGTTCTTC CASSFLGTNNEQFF
TRBJ1-2 TRBD1 - TRBV24-1 TGTGCCACCAGTGGGGACAGGAAGTATGGCTACACCTTC CATSGDRKYGYTF
TRBJ1-5 - once TRBV18 TGTGCCAGCTCACCGACAGATAGCAATCAGCCCCAGCATTTT CASSPTDSNQPQHF
TRBJ2-4 TRBD1 - TRBV11-2 TGTGCCAGCAGCTTAGAGGACAGGGCTCTAGCCAAAAACATTCAGTACTTC CASSLEDRALAKNIQYF
TRBJ2-3 TRBD2 - TRBV7-6 TGTGCCAGCAGCTTAGTGGGGACTAGCGGGAGGGGTTCAAATACGCAGTATTTT CASSLVGTSGRGSNTQYF
TRBJ1-1 - - TRBV6-5 TGTGCCAGCATTTCTACAGGGAGAACTGAAGCTTTCTTT CASISTGRTEAFF
TRBJ2-2 TRBD1 - TRBV24-1 TGTGCCACCAGTGAGACAGGGATCGGGCGGACCGGGGAGCTGTTTTTT CATSETGIGRTGELFF
TRBJ2-7 - - TRBV27 TGTGCCAGCAGTTTTAGGGGTATTTCCTACGAGCAGTACTTC CASSFRGISYEQYF
TRBJ2-1 - few TRBV3-1/TRBV3-2 TGTGCCAGCAGCCCGAGGGACGGAGGGGTTGACTACAATGAGCAGTTCTTC CASSPRDGGVDYNEQFF
TRBJ2-7 TRBD1 - TRBV7-2 TGTGCCAGCAGCGGAGCCGGGACAGGGACGAGAGAGCAGTACTTC CASSGAGTGTREQYF
TRBJ1-1 - - TRBV6-4 TGTGCCAGCAGTGTCGACTCGTTAAGGGGTTCTGAAGCTTTCTTT CASSVDSLRGSEAFF
TRBJ2-7 - - TRBV11-3 TGTGCCAGCAGCTTAGGGCCGGGACTCAACCCGAGGGGGCAGTACTTC CASSLGPGLNPRGQYF
TRBJ2-3 TRBD2 - TRBV10-3 TGTGCCATCAGTGAAGGGGAGCGGGGGGCGGGAGATACGCAGTATTTT CAISEGERGAGDTQYF
TRBJ2-7 TRBD1 - TRBV4-3 TGCGCCAGCAGCCCCTACTTGTTTGCCGGGACAGGGTTCTACGAGCAGTACTTC CASSPYLFAGTGFYEQYF